What follows is one T cell receptor beta chain and its context. The data were obtained in a study of T cell changes during pregnancy in multiple sclerosis. Assay: immunoSEQ multiplex PCR; the TCRdb copy retains only in-frame clones and omits some. The table shows roughly 49,000 clones, with about 94% occurring only once. The germline V gene has CDR1 SGHTS and CDR2 YDEGEE. The CDR3 consists of 14 residues. Trimming removed 2 bases at V and 7 bases at J, with 10 bases between. The TCR originated in a female donor with multiple sclerosis, enrolled in a pregnancy study. The J gene is TRBJ1-6, the V gene TRBV5-8, with D possibly matching TRBD1 (6 bases). The sequenced sample was CD8+ T cells from peripheral blood mononuclear cells, obtained after pregnancy. The CDR3 DNA reads TGTGCCAGCAGCTTCGGTCAGGGGAATTCACCCCTCCACTTT. The encoded protein is CASSFGQGNSPLHF.